This T cell receptor beta chain was documented in a study of blood T cell repertoires in COVID-19. Looking at the study overall: Spain, Italy and the United States supplied samples that represented acute and convalescent COVID-19. From T cells, B-cell-depleted T cells, or PBMCs came the material, which was cDNA or gDNA.

Authors' processing steps: Amplification of reference gene primers was used by the study to estimate nucleated cell counts. The table came from immunoSEQ multiplex PCR; TCRdb's copy has only in-frame clones and leaves some out. V and J calls and clone size are those listed in that table; D and trimming were worked out from the DNA. Of roughly 120,000 clones in the sample, around 76% were seen once. Seattle researchers signed up patients amid active infection and tracked them longitudinally. CDR1 and CDR2 from the germline V gene are SNHLY and FYNNEI. This CDR3 has 14 residues. The V gene end was trimmed by 7 bases and the J gene end by 8 bases; junction bases not matched to a gene: 7.

This receptor was taken from an elderly man with COVID-19, enrolled during active disease. The sample was peripheral blood. V is TRBV2 and J is TRBJ2-4; 11 bases line up with TRBD1. CDR3 DNA: TGTGCCAGCAATGGAGGACAGGGGGCGGACATTCAGTACTTC. Its protein product is CASNGGQGADIQYF.